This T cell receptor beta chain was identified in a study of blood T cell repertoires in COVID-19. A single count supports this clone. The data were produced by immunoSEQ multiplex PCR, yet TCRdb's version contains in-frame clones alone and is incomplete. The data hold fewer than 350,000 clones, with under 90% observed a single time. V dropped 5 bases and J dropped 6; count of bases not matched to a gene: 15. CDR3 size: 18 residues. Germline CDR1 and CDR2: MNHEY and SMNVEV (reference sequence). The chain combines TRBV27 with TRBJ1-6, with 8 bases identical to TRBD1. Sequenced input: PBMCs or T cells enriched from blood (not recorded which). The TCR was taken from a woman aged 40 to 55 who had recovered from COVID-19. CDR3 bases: TGTGCCAGCAGTCGAGCCCCAGGGGGCGCGCGGGGTAATTCACCCCTCCACTTT. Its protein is CASSRAPGGARGNSPLHF.